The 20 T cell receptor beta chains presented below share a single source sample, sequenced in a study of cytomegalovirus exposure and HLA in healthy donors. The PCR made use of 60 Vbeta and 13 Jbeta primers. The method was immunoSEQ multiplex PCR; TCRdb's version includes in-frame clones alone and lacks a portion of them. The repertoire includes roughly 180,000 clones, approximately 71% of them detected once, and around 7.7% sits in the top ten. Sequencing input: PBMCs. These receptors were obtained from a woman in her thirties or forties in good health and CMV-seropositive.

The CDR3 DNA sequence: TGTGCCAGCAGTCCCTCTTATGGTGGCTATGAGCAGTTCTTC. Translated: CASSPSYGGYEQFF. The rearrangement uses TRBV28 and TRBJ2-1; D gene uncertain. The germline CDR1 and CDR2 sequences are MDHEN and SYDVKM. The V gene lost 5 bases and the J gene lost 8 bases, with 16 bases spanning the gap. The CDR3 length is 14 residues.

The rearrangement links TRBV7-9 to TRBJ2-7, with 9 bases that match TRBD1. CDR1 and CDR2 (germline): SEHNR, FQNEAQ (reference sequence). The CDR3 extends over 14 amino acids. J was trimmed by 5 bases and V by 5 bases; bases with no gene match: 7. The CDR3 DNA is TGTGCCAGCAGCGAGCCACAGGGGGCCCACGAGCAGTACTTC. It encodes CASSEPQGAHEQYF.

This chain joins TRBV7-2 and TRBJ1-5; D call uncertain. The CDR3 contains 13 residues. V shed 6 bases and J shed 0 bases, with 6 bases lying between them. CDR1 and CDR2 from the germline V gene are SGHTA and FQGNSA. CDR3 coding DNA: TGTGCCAGCAGTGAGGTTAGCAATCAGCCCCAGCATTTT. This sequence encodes CASSEVSNQPQHF. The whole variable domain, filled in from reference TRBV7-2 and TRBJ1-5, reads GAGVSQSPSNKVTEKGKDVELRCDPISGHTALYWYRQSLGQGLEFLIYFQGNSAPDKSGLPSDRFSAERTGGSVSTLTIQRTQQEDSAVYLCASSEVSNQPQHFGDGTRLSIL.

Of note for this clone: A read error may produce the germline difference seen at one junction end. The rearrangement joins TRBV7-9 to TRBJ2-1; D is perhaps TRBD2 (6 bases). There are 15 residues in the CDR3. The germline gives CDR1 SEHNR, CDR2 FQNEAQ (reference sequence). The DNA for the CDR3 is TGTTCCAGCAGCGGAGCGGGCTCATTCTACAATGAGCAGTTCTTC. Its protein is CSSSGAGSFYNEQFF.

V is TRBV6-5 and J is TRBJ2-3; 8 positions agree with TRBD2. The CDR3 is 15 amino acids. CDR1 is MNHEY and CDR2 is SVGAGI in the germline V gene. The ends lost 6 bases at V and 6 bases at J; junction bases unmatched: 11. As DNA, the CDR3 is TGTGCCAGCAGCCGCGGGGGGAGAAAGGGCGATACGCAGTATTTT. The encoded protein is CASSRGGRKGDTQYF.

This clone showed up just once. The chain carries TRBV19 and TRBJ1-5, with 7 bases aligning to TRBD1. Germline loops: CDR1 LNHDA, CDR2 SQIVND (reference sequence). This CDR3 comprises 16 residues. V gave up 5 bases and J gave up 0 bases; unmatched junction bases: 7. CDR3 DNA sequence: TGTGCCAGTAGTCTCGCCGGGACAGATAGCAATCAGCCCCAGCATTTT. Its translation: CASSLAGTDSNQPQHF.

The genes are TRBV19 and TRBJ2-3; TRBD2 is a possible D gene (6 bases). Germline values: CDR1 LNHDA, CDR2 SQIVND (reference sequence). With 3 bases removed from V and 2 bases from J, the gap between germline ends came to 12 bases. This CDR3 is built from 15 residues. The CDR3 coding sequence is TGTGCCAGTAGTATCGGGGGATCGAACACAGATACGCAGTATTTT. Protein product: CASSIGGSNTDTQYF.

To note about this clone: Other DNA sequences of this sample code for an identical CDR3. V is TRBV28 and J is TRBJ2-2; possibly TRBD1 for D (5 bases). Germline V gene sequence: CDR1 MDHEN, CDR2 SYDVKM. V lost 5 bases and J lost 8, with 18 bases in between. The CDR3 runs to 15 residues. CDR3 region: CASSAADRTKGELFF. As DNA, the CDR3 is TGTGCCAGCAGTGCGGCCGACAGAACAAAAGGGGAGCTGTTTTTT.

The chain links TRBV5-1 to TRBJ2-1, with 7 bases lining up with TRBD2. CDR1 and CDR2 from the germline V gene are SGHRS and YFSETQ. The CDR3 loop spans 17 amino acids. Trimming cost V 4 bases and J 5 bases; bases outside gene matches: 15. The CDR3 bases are TGCGCCAGCAGCCCCGGGGTAGGGAGGGCCTCTCACAATGAGCAGTTCTTC. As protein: CASSPGVGRASHNEQFF.

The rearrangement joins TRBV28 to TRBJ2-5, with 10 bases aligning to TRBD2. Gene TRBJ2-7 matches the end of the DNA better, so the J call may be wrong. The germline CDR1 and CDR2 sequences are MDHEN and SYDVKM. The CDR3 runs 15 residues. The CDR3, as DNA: TGTGCCAGCAGTTACCCCCGAAGCGGGAGGGACGAGCAGTACTTC. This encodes CASSYPRSGRDEQYF.

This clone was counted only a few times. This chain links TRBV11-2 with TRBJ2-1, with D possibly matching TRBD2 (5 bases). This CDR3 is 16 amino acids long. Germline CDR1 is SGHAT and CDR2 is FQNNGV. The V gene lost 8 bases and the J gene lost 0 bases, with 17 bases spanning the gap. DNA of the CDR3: TGTGCCAGCCTCAGACCCGGGATGAGCTCCTACAATGAGCAGTTCTTC. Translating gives CASLRPGMSSYNEQFF.

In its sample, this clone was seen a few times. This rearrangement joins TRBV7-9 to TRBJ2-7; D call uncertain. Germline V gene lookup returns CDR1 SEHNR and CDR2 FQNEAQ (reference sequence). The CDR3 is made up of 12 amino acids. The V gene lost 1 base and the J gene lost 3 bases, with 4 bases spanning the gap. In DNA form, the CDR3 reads TGTGCCAGCAGCTTAGGCGACTACGAGCAGTACTTC. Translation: CASSLGDYEQYF.

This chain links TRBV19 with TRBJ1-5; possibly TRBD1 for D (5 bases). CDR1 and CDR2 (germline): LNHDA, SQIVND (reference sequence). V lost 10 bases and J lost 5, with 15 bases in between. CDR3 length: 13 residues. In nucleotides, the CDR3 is TGTGCCACCTCCCCTGGGGGGGATCAGCCCCAGCATTTT. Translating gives CATSPGGDQPQHF.

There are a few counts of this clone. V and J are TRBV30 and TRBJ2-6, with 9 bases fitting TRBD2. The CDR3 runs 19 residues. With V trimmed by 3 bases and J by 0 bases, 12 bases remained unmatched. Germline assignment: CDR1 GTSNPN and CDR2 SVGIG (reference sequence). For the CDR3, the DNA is TGTGCCTGGAGCAAACGAAATCTAGCGGGGCGCTCTGGGGCCAACGTCCTGACTTTC. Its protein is CAWSKRNLAGRSGANVLTF.

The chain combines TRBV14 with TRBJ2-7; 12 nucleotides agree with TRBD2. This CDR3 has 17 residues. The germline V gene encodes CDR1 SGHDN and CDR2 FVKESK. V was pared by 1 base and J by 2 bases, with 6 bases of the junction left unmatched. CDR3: CASSQGYLAGGTYEQYF. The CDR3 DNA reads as TGTGCCAGCAGCCAAGGGTATCTAGCGGGAGGGACCTACGAGCAGTACTTC.

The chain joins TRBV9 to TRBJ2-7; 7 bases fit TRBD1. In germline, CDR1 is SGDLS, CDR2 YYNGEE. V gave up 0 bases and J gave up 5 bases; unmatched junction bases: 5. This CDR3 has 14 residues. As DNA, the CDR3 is TGTGCCAGCAGCGTAGAGACAGGGCTGCACGAGCAGTACTTC. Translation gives CASSVETGLHEQYF.

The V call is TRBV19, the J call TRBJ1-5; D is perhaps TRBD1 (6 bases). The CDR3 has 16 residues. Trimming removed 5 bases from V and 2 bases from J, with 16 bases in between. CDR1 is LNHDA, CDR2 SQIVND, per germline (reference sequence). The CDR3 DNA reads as TGTGCCAGTAGTCCCCGCGACAGGACACGCAATCAGCCCCAGCATTTT. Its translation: CASSPRDRTRNQPQHF.

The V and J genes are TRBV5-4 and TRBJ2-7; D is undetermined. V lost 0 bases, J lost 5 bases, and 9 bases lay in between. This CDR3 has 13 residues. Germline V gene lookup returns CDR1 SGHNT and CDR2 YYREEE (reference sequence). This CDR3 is CASSLAGIDEQYF. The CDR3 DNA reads TGTGCCAGCAGCTTGGCCGGTATCGACGAGCAGTACTTC.

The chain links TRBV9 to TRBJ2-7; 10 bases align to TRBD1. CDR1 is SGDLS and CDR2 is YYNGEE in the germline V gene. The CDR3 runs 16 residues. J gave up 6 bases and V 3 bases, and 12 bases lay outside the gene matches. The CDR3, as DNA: TGTGCCAGCAGCGGCTCCGGGACAGGGGACATTTCCGAGCAGTACTTC. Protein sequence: CASSGSGTGDISEQYF. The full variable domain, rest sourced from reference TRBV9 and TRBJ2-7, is DSGVTQTPKHLITATGQRVTLRCSPRSGDLSVYWYQQSLDQGLQFLIQYYNGEERAKGNILERFSAQQFPDLHSELNLSSLELGDSALYFCASSGSGTGDISEQYFGPGTRLTVT.

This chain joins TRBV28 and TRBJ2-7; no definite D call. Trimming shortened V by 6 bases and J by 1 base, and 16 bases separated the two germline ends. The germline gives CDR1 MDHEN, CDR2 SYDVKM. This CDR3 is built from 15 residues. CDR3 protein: CASRYSGQQSYEQYF. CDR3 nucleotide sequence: TGTGCCAGCAGGTATAGTGGTCAACAGTCCTACGAGCAGTACTTC.